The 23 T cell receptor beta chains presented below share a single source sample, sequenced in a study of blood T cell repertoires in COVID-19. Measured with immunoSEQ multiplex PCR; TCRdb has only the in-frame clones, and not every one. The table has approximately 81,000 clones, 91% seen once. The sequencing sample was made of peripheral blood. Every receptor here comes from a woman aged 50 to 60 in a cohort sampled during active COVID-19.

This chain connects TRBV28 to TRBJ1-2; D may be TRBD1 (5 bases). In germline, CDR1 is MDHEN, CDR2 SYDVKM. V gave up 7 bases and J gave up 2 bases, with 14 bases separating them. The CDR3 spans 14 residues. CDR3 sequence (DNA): TGTGCCAGCACCCTCTGGAGGGGCAACTATGGCTACACCTTC. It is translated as CASTLWRGNYGYTF.

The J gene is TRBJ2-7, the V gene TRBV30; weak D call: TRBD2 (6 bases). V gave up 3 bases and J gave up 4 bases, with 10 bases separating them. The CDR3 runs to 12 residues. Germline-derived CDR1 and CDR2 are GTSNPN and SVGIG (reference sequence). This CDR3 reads CAWSRGSYEQYF. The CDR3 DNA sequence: TGTGCCTGGAGCCGGGGGAGTTACGAGCAGTACTTC.

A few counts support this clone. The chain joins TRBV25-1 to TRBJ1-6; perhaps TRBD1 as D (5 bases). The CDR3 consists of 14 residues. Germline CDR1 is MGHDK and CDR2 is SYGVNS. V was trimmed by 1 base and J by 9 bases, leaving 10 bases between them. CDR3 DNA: TGTGCCAGCAGTGAATCGGGGGTAGGTTCACCCCTCCACTTT. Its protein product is CASSESGVGSPLHF.

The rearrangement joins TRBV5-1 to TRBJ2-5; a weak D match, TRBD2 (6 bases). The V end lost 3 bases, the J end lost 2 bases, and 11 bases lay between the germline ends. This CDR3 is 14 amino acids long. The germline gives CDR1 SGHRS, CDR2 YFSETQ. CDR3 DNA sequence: TGCGCCAGCAGCTCTGGGACTTCTCAAGAGACCCAGTACTTC. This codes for CASSSGTSQETQYF.

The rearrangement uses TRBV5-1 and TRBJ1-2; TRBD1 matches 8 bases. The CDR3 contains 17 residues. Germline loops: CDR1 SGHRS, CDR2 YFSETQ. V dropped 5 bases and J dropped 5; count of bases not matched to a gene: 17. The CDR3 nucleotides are TGCGCCAGCAGTTCTTCCGGGACAGGAAGGGAAAATTATGGCTACACCTTC. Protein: CASSSSGTGRENYGYTF.

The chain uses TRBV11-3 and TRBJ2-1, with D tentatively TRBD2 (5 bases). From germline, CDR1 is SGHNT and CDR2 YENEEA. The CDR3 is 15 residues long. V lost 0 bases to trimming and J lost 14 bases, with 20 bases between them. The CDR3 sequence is CASSLDPGGRGRKFF. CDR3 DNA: TGTGCCAGCAGCTTAGATCCAGGAGGCCGAGGACGCAAGTTCTTC.

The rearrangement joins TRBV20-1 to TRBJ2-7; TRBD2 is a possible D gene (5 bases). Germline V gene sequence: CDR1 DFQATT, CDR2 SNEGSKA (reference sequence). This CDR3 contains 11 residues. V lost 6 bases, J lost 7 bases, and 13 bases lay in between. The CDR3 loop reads CSAPLGLEQYF. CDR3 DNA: TGCAGTGCCCCACTAGGGTTAGAGCAGTACTTC.

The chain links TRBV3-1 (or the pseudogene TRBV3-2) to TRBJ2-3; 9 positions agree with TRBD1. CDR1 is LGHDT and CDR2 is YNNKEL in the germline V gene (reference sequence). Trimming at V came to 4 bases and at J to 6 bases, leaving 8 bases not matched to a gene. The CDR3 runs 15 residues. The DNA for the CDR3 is TGTGCCAGCAGCCCACCGGGACAGGGAGTTGATACGCAGTATTTT. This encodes CASSPPGQGVDTQYF.

CDR3 region: CASSVDSLVATDTQYF. CDR3 DNA sequence: TGTGCCAGCAGCGTAGACAGTTTGGTGGCCACAGATACGCAGTATTTT. V gene TRBV9 combines with J gene TRBJ2-3; D gene ambiguous. This CDR3 is built from 16 residues. Trimming removed 0 bases from V and 2 bases from J, with 13 bases in between. Germline values: CDR1 SGDLS, CDR2 YYNGEE.

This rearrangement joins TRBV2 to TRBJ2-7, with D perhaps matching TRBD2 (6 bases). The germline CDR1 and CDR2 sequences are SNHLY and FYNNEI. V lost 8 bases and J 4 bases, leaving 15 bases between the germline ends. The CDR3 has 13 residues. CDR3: CASHRDSLYEQYF. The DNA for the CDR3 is TGTGCCAGCCACCGGGACTCTTTATACGAGCAGTACTTC.

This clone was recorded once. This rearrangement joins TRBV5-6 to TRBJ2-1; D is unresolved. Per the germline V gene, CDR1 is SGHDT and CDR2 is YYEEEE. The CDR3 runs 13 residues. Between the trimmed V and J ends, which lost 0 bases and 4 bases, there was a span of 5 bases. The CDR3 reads CASSLGQYNEQFF. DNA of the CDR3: TGTGCCAGCAGCTTGGGGCAGTACAATGAGCAGTTCTTC.

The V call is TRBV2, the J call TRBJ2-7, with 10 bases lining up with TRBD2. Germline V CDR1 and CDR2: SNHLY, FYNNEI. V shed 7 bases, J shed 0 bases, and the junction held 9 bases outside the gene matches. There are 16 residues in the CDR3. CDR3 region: CASTSSGGFDSYEQYF. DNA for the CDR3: TGTGCCAGCACCTCTAGCGGGGGCTTTGACTCCTACGAGCAGTACTTC.

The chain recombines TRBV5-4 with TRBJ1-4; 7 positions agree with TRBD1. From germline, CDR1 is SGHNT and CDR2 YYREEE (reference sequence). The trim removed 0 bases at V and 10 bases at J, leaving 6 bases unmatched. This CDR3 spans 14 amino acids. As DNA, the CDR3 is TGTGCCAGCAGCTTGGACCAGGGGGTCGGAAAACTGTTTTTT. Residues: CASSLDQGVGKLFF. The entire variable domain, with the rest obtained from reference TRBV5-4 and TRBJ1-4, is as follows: ETGVTQSPTHLIKTRGQQVTLRCSSQSGHNTVSWYQQALGQGPQFIFQYYREEENGRGNFPPRFSGLQFPNYSSELNVNALELDDSALYLCASSLDQGVGKLFFGSGTQLSVL.

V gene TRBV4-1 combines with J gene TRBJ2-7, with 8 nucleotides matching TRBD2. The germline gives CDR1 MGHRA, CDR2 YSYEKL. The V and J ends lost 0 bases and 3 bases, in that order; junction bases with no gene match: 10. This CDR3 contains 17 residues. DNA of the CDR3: TGCGCCAGCAGCCAAGACCTGCCGGGGGGGGTGGACTACGAGCAGTACTTC. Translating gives CASSQDLPGGVDYEQYF.

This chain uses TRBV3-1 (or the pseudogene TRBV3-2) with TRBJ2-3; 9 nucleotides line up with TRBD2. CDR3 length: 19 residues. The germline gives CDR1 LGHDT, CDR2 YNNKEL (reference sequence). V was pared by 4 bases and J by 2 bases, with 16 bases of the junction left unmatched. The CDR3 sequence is CASSRGGGTASGATDTQYF. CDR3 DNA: TGTGCCAGCAGCCGGGGAGGAGGTACGGCTAGCGGGGCCACAGATACGCAGTATTTT.

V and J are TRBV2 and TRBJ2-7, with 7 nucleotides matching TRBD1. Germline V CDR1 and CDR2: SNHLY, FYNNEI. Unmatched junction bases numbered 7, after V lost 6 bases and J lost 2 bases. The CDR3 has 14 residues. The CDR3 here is CASRTTGMAYEQYF. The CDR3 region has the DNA TGTGCCAGCAGGACGACAGGGATGGCCTACGAGCAGTACTTC.

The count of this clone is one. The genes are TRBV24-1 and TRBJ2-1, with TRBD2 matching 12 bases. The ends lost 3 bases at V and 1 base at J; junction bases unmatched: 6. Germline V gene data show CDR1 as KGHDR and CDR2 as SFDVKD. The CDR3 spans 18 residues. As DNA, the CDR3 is TGTGCCACCAGTGATCTTCCAGGACTAGCGGGGTCCTACAATGAGCAGTTCTTC. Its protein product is CATSDLPGLAGSYNEQFF.

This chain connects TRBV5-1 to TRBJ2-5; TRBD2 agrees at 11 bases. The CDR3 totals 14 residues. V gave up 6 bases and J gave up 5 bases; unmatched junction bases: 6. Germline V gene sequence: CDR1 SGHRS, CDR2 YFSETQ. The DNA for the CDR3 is TGCGCCAGCACCCGACTAGCGGGGCAGGAGACCCAGTACTTC. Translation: CASTRLAGQETQYF.

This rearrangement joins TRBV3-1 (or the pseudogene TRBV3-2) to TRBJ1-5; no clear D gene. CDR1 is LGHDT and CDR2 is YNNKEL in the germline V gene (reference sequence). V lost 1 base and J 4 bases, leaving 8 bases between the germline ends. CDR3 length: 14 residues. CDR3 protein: CASSQGNSNQPQHF. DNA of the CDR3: TGTGCCAGCAGCCAAGGTAACTCTAATCAGCCCCAGCATTTT.

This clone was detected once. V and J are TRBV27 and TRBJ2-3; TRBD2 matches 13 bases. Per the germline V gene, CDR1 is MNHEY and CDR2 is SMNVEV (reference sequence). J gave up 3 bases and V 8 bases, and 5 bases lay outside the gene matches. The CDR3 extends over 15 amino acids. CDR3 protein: CASWTSGSGTDTQYF. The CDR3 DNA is TGTGCCAGCTGGACTAGCGGGAGTGGTACAGATACGCAGTATTTT.

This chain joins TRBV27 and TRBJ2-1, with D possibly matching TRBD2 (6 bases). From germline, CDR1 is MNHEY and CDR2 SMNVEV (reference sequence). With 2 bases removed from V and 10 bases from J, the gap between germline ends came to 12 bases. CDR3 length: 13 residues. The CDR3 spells CASSLARDGEQFF. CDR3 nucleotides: TGTGCCAGCAGTTTAGCGCGGGACGGAGAGCAGTTCTTC.

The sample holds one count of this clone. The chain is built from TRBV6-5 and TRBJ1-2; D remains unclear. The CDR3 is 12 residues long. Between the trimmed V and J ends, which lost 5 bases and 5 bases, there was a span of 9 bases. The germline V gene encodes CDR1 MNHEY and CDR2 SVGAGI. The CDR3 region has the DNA TGTGCCAGCAGTACAGACACGTATGGCTACACCTTC. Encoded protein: CASSTDTYGYTF.

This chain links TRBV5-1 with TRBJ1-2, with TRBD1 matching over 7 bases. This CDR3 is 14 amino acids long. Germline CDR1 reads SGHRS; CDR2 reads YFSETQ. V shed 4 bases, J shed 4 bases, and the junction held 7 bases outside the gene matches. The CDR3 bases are TGCGCCAGCAGCACGACAGGGTCGGGCTATGGCTACACCTTC. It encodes CASSTTGSGYGYTF.